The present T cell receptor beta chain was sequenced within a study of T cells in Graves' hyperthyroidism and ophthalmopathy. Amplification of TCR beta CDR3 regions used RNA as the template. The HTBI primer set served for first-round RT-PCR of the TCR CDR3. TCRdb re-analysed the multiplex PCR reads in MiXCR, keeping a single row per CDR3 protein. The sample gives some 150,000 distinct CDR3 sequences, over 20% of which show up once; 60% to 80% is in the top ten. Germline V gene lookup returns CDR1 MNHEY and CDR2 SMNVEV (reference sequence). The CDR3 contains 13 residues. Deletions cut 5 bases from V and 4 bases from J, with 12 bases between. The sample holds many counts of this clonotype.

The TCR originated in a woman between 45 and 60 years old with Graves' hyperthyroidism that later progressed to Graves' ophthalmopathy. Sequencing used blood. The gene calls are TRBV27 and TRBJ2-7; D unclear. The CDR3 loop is CASSRTAGYEQYF. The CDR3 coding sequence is TGTGCCAGCAGTAGGACCGCCGGATACGAGCAGTACTTC.